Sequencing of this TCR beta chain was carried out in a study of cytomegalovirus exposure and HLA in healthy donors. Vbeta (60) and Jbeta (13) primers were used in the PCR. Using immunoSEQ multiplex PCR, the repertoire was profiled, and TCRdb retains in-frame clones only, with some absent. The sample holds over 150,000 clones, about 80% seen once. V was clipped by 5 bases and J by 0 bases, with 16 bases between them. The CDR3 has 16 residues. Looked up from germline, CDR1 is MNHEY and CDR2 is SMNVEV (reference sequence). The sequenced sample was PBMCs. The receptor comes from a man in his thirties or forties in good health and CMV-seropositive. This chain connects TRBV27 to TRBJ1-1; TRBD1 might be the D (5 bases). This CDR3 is CASSRWQGGVNTEAFF. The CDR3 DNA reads TGTGCCAGCAGTCGGTGGCAGGGTGGGGTGAACACTGAAGCTTTCTTT.